In this sample, the clone carrying this T cell receptor (beta chain) turned up once. No patient escaped relapse after autologous stem cell transplantation, and brentuximab vedotin exposure varied. It was by magnetic negative selection that CD4+ T cells were purified from thawed PBMCs. Repertoires were generated with immunoSEQ multiplex PCR, while TCRdb's copy carries only in-frame clones and drops some. The data show thousands of clones, about 87% seen once. Germline V gene data show CDR1 as MGHRA and CDR2 as YSYEKL. Trimming stripped 3 bases from V and 0 bases from J, with 9 bases between. CDR3 length: 15 residues. This specimen comes from a study of PD-1 blockade in classical Hodgkin lymphoma. Whole-study context: The nivolumab dose that patients received was 3 mg/kg, given intravenously every 2 weeks.

The sequences come from CD4+ T cells from blood, collected at baseline. This rearrangement joins TRBV4-1 to TRBJ1-3; D is ambiguous. This receptor was taken from a human donor with classical Hodgkin lymphoma. CDR3 nucleotides: TGCGCCAGCAGCCAGTTAGAAAGCTCTGGAAACACCATATATTTT. This encodes CASSQLESSGNTIYF.